The 20 T cell receptor beta chains presented below share a single source sample, sequenced in a study of naive and memory T cell subsets. The beta constant-region primer was an equimolar mix of two oligonucleotides covering TRBC1 and TRBC2. TCRdb passed the UMI-ligation and nested PCR reads through MiXCR, listing each CDR3 protein once. Counted here are approximately 140,000 distinct CDR3 sequences, 17% occurring once; the ten biggest clones make up roughly 0.14%. Specimen: naive CD4+ T cells from blood. These receptors all come from a human donor in good health.

V is TRBV6-5 and J is TRBJ2-7; the match to TRBD1 covers 9 bases. After removal of 5 bases from V and 4 bases from J, the junction contained 18 bases not matched to a gene. In germline, CDR1 is MNHEY, CDR2 SVGAGI. CDR3 length equals 18 residues. CDR3: CASSKTGLGQGGLYEQYF. For the CDR3, the DNA is TGTGCCAGCAGTAAGACTGGGCTGGGACAGGGAGGATTGTACGAGCAGTACTTC.

This clonotype has just a few counts. The V call is TRBV5-4, the J call TRBJ2-3; 7 positions agree with TRBD2. The V gene's germline CDR1 is SGHNT and CDR2 YYREEE (reference sequence). J gave up 2 bases and V 6 bases, and 9 bases lay outside the gene matches. This CDR3 comprises 15 residues. The CDR3 DNA reads as TGTGCCAGCACCATCGGGGGGACGTTCACAGATACGCAGTATTTT. Encoded protein: CASTIGGTFTDTQYF.

This clonotype has more than one count but fewer than ten. This chain links TRBV5-1 with TRBJ2-7, with 11 bases that match TRBD1. Germline CDR1 is SGHRS and CDR2 is YFSETQ. CDR3 length: 14 residues. The trim removed 2 bases at V and 7 bases at J, leaving 5 bases unmatched. The CDR3 spells CASSFGQGAREQYF. The CDR3 DNA reads TGCGCCAGCAGCTTTGGACAGGGGGCACGAGAGCAGTACTTC.

The chain recombines TRBV5-1 with TRBJ2-5; D ambiguous. The V end lost 0 bases, the J end lost 4 bases, and 13 bases lay between the germline ends. CDR1 and CDR2 (germline): SGHRS, YFSETQ. This CDR3 comprises 15 residues. The DNA of the CDR3 is TGCGCCAGCAGCTTGGCAATCAATCGCGGAGAGACCCAGTACTTC. Translation gives CASSLAINRGETQYF.

This clonotype was counted only a few times. The chain has TRBV12-3 or TRBV12-4 and TRBJ2-7, with D perhaps TRBD1 (5 bases). The length of the CDR3 is 12 residues. The germline V and J ends were trimmed by 6 bases and 2 bases, with 8 bases remaining between them. The DNA of the CDR3 is TGTGCCAGCAGGGGGCAAACCTACGAGCAGTACTTC. Translating gives CASRGQTYEQYF.

This clonotype was detected ten times or more. The rearrangement uses TRBV5-1 and TRBJ2-1; D gene uncertain. The CDR3 has 15 residues. Germline CDR1 and CDR2: SGHRS and YFSETQ. With 0 bases removed from V and 6 bases from J, the gap between germline ends came to 13 bases. The CDR3 loop reads CASSLDPPALNEQFF. CDR3 in DNA: TGCGCCAGCAGCTTGGACCCACCGGCCCTCAATGAGCAGTTCTTC.

V and J are TRBV7-3 and TRBJ2-5; unclear D gene. The CDR3 spans 15 residues. In germline, CDR1 is SGHTA, CDR2 FQGTGA. The V and J ends lost 5 bases and 3 bases respectively, with 16 bases between them. The CDR3 DNA follows: TGTGCCAGCAGCCCATCCTCCGGGTTGGAAGAGACCCAGTACTTC. Translated, it gives CASSPSSGLEETQYF.

The sample holds a few counts of this clonotype. This chain joins TRBV7-3 and TRBJ2-2, with D maybe TRBD1 (5 bases). There are 14 residues in the CDR3. Between the trimmed V and J ends, which lost 0 bases and 4 bases, there was a span of 6 bases. Per germline, CDR1 SGHTA and CDR2 FQGTGA. The CDR3 DNA reads as TGTGCCAGCAGCTTAACGGACATCACCGGGGAGCTGTTTTTT. Its protein is CASSLTDITGELFF.

This clonotype was picked up a small number of times. The chain combines TRBV6-5 with TRBJ1-6; D is unresolved. Looked up from germline, CDR1 is MNHEY and CDR2 is SVGAGI. There are 13 residues in the CDR3. V lost 6 bases, J lost 4 bases, and 7 bases lay in between. This CDR3 is CASSYDYNSPLHF. The CDR3 DNA sequence: TGTGCCAGCAGCTACGATTATAATTCACCCCTCCACTTT.

This clonotype was seen a handful of times. The J gene is TRBJ1-2, the V gene TRBV12-3 or TRBV12-4; D gene ambiguous. This CDR3 is 13 amino acids long. The germline V and J ends were trimmed by 5 bases and 4 bases, with 11 bases remaining between them. CDR3 amino acids: CASSPRGSYGYTF. DNA of the CDR3: TGTGCCAGCAGTCCGCGGGGATCCTATGGCTACACCTTC.

This clonotype was seen just once. The rearrangement joins TRBV5-1 to TRBJ2-1, with a possible D match to TRBD1 (6 bases). Trimming cost V 4 bases and J 0 bases, with 11 bases left between them. Germline CDR1 and CDR2: SGHRS and YFSETQ. CDR3 length: 15 residues. Here the CDR3 reads CASSGQGTSYNEQFF. The CDR3 DNA follows: TGCGCCAGCAGCGGTCAGGGGACCTCCTACAATGAGCAGTTCTTC. Together with reference TRBV5-1 and TRBJ2-1, the CDR3 gives the full variable domain: KAGVTQTPRYLIKTRGQQVTLSCSPISGHRSVSWYQQTPGQGLQFLFEYFSETQRNKGNFPGRFSGRQFSNSRSEMNVSTLELGDSALYLCASSGQGTSYNEQFFGPGTRLTVL.

The V gene is TRBV7-2, the J gene TRBJ2-7, with TRBD2 identical over 15 bases. The CDR3 is 17 residues long. Germline trimming cut 1 base from V and 2 bases from J; bases unmatched to any gene: 3. In germline, CDR1 is SGHTA, CDR2 FQGNSA. The DNA of the CDR3 is TGTGCCAGCAGCTTAGATGGACTAGCGGGAGGGGCCTACGAGCAGTACTTC. This codes for CASSLDGLAGGAYEQYF. The full variable domain, its missing parts supplied by reference TRBV7-2 and TRBJ2-7, is GAGVSQSPSNKVTEKGKDVELRCDPISGHTALYWYRQSLGQGLEFLIYFQGNSAPDKSGLPSDRFSAERTGGSVSTLTIQRTQQEDSAVYLCASSLDGLAGGAYEQYFGPGTRLTVT.

This sequence joins TRBV5-1 and TRBJ1-1; 7 nucleotides match TRBD1. Germline V lookup: CDR1 SGHRS, CDR2 YFSETQ. The CDR3 totals 14 residues. Trimming at V came to 4 bases and at J to 4 bases, leaving 7 bases not matched to a gene. In DNA, the CDR3 is TGCGCCAGCAGCCCGGACAGGATGGGCACTGAAGCTTTCTTT. This encodes CASSPDRMGTEAFF.

This clonotype has just a few counts. The genes are TRBV5-1 and TRBJ2-3; 10 bases align to TRBD1. Germline CDR1 SGHRS, CDR2 YFSETQ. The CDR3 has 16 residues. With V trimmed by 4 bases and J by 6 bases, 11 bases remained unmatched. Written as DNA, the CDR3 is TGCGCCAGCAGCAGGTCCGGGACAGGGGAGATGGATACGCAGTATTTT. Its protein product is CASSRSGTGEMDTQYF. The complete variable domain, with remaining parts taken from reference TRBV5-1 and TRBJ2-3, reads KAGVTQTPRYLIKTRGQQVTLSCSPISGHRSVSWYQQTPGQGLQFLFEYFSETQRNKGNFPGRFSGRQFSNSRSEMNVSTLELGDSALYLCASSRSGTGEMDTQYFGPGTRLTVL.

V is TRBV30 and J is TRBJ1-1, with TRBD1 as a possible D gene (6 bases). The V and J ends lost 2 bases and 0 bases respectively, with 10 bases between them. The CDR3 is made up of 14 amino acids. Germline CDR1 reads GTSNPN; CDR2 reads SVGIG (reference sequence). As DNA, the CDR3 is TGTGCCTGGAGTCTCAACAGGGTGAACACTGAAGCTTTCTTT. Its protein is CAWSLNRVNTEAFF.

This clonotype showed up just a few times. J is TRBJ1-1 and V is TRBV14; D not resolved. Germline CDR1 and CDR2: SGHDN and FVKESK. V was cut by 0 bases and J by 2 bases, with 13 bases left in between. The CDR3 is made up of 16 amino acids. Written as DNA, the CDR3 is TGTGCCAGCAGCCAAGAGACGGGTCTTACTAACACTGAAGCTTTCTTT. Translating it yields CASSQETGLTNTEAFF.

This chain links TRBV10-1 with TRBJ2-7, with TRBD1 identical over 8 bases. In germline, CDR1 is WNHNN, CDR2 SYGVQD (reference sequence). J was trimmed by 7 bases and V by 4 bases; bases with no gene match: 9. This CDR3 is built from 14 residues. The CDR3, as DNA: TGCGCCAGCAGTGGCGGGCAGGGGGCTGATGAGCAGTACTTC. Protein: CASSGGQGADEQYF.

This clonotype was observed at least ten times. The chain combines TRBV6-5 with TRBJ2-7; D perhaps matches TRBD2 (6 bases). The CDR3 has 15 residues. V was trimmed by 0 bases and J by 1 base, leaving 10 bases between them. CDR1 and CDR2 from the germline V gene are MNHEY and SVGAGI. The CDR3 sequence is CASSYSNGGSYEQYF. The CDR3 coding sequence is TGTGCCAGCAGTTACTCGAACGGGGGTTCCTACGAGCAGTACTTC.

The J gene is TRBJ1-1, the V gene TRBV19, with D unclear. The CDR3 runs to 15 residues. V dropped 10 bases and J dropped 4 bases, with 22 bases sitting between them. Looked up from germline, CDR1 is LNHDA and CDR2 is SQIVND (reference sequence). The DNA of the CDR3 is TGTGCCACCATGACCCTCCTCGGGCCGGGCACTGAAGCTTTCTTT. Translated: CATMTLLGPGTEAFF.

The chain carries TRBV20-1 and TRBJ2-7; weak D call: TRBD1 (5 bases). The CDR3 is made up of 14 amino acids. Germline CDR1 DFQATT, CDR2 SNEGSKA (reference sequence). The ends were cut back, 2 bases at V and 0 bases at J, with 11 bases in the middle. CDR3: CSARSGASSYEQYF. The CDR3 nucleotides read TGCAGTGCTAGATCTGGGGCGAGCTCCTACGAGCAGTACTTC.